What follows describes a single TCR beta chain. Trimming shortened V by 3 bases and J by 2 bases, and 12 bases separated the two germline ends. The CDR3 has 15 amino acids. Germline lookup yields CDR1 KGHSH and CDR2 LQKENI. Under the authors' procedure: Estimation of nucleated cell counts relied on the amplification of reference gene primers. Repertoires were generated with immunoSEQ multiplex PCR, while TCRdb's copy carries only in-frame clones and drops some. From that table come the V and J calls and clone size; the DNA was used to work out D and trimming. This sample has 130,000 or so clones; just over 85% occur once, and the top ten carry around 8.2%. This sample is drawn from a study of blood T cell repertoires in COVID-19. Study summary: Sites in the United States, Italy and Spain provided acute and convalescent COVID-19 samples. From T cells, B-cell-depleted T cells, or PBMCs came the material, which was cDNA or gDNA.

This chain joins TRBV18 and TRBJ2-3; D gene ambiguous. This receptor was taken from a woman aged 55-70 years with acute or convalescent COVID-19. Source material: peripheral blood. As DNA, the CDR3 is TGTGCCAGCTCACCGGCGCGGATCGACACAGATACGCAGTATTTT. The encoded protein is CASSPARIDTDTQYF.